This T cell receptor (beta chain) was obtained from a study of T cells in Graves' hyperthyroidism and ophthalmopathy. TCR beta CDR3 region amplification was performed from RNA transcripts. Initially, a first-round RT-PCR of the TCR CDR3 employed the HTBI primer set. TCRdb analysed the multiplex PCR reads with MiXCR anew, one entry per CDR3 protein. The sample yields a few hundred thousand distinct CDR3 sequences, approximately 14% seen once. The CDR3 sequence is 17 residues long. Germline loops: CDR1 MGHRA, CDR2 YSYEKL. Germline trimming cut 0 bases from V and 4 bases from J; bases unmatched to any gene: 9. This clonotype was seen a handful of times.

This receptor was identified in a woman between 25 and 40 years old with Graves' hyperthyroidism. V is TRBV4-1 and J is TRBJ2-1; 7 bases agree with TRBD2. Sequencing was done on a sample of blood. The CDR3 region has the DNA TGCGCCAGCAGCCAAGATCGTGATGTTAGCGGGTACAATGAGCAGTTCTTC. Protein product: CASSQDRDVSGYNEQFF.